The T cell receptor beta chain under discussion was sequenced for a study of shared clonotypes between healthy human individuals. Regarding the study as a whole: There were few donors, and this limited the genetic and exposure-history diversity represented. A reduction in generation probabilities was seen for non-shared clonotypes relative to those shared by all four donors.

Per the germline V gene, CDR1 is MNHNS and CDR2 is SASEGT. Trimming removed 4 bases at V and 7 bases at J, with 5 bases between. This CDR3 comprises 11 residues. Splitting of CD4+ cells produced CD45RA+ naive and CD45RA-negative memory subsets. This table comes from immunoSEQ multiplex PCR, and its TCRdb copy is limited to in-frame clones, with some not included. The sample has approximately 2.5 million clones; more than 80% are singletons. As concerns this clone: Its target is unknown. Other nucleotide sequences from this sample produce the same CDR3.

This clonotype was sampled from a man between 18 and 29 years old in good health. The rearrangement joins TRBV6-1 to TRBJ2-1; unclear D gene. Material for sequencing was naive CD4+ T cells sorted from blood. Subset described: CD45RA+ positively selected. The CDR3 nucleotides read TGTGCCAGCAGTGGAAGGAATGAGCAGTTCTTC. Encoded protein: CASSGRNEQFF.